This T cell receptor (beta chain) was sequenced in a study of blood T cell repertoires in COVID-19. Study summary: Samples of COVID-19 (acute and convalescent) were obtained from the United States, Italy and Spain. PBMCs, B-cell-depleted T cells, or T cells provided the cDNA or gDNA that made up the material.

Per the authors' pipeline: Amplification with reference gene primers provided the estimates of nucleated cell counts. Sequencing was performed with immunoSEQ multiplex PCR; in TCRdb, only in-frame clones are kept and a portion is missing. The V and J calls and clone size come from that table; D and trimming were worked out from the DNA. The sample yields tens of thousands of clones, around 90% seen once. The ends were cut back, 10 bases at V and 4 bases at J, with 20 bases in the middle. Germline V gene sequence: CDR1 MNHEY, CDR2 SMNVEV (reference sequence). The CDR3 runs to 15 residues. This clonotype was obtained from a woman aged 70-85 years with active COVID-19. The sample comprised peripheral blood. The chain recombines TRBV27 with TRBJ2-1; tentatively, D is TRBD2 (6 bases). CDR3 sequence (DNA): TGTGCCACCACAAACGGGGGTAATCCATACAATGAGCAGTTCTTC. This gives the protein CATTNGGNPYNEQFF.